These T cell receptor beta chains were read from a single sample in a study of CD8+CD57+ T cells in acquired aplastic anemia. TCRdb ran MiXCR on the reads and lists one entry per CDR3 protein. The table records under 350,000 distinct CDR3 sequences, about 50% of them present only once. The sequencing input was sorted CD4+, CD8+, or CD8+CD57+ T cells (not recorded which) from PBMCs. The source is a human donor with aplastic anemia. Each CDR3 is given with its conserved first and last residue. D genes are given only for firm matches. Size tells how often a clone was seen (once, few, many) or the class of an expanded clone, and some rows leave it out.

CDR3aa,CDR3nt,v_gene,abundance,d_gene,j_gene
CSSLGWSYNEQFF,TGCAGCAGTCTGGGGTGGTCCTACAATGAGCAGTTCTTC,TRBV29-1,-,-,TRBJ2-1
CASSLTGGGNSPLHF,TGTGCCAGCAGCTTAACTGGCGGAGGCAATTCACCCCTCCACTTT,TRBV11-2,-,-,TRBJ1-6
CASSQNSQASGNTIYF,TGCGCCAGCAGCCAGAATAGCCAGGCCTCTGGAAACACCATATATTTT,TRBV4-1,-,-,TRBJ1-3
CASSMVGTGGYEQYF,TGTGCCAGTAGTATGGTCGGGACAGGGGGATACGAGCAGTACTTC,TRBV19,many,TRBD1,TRBJ2-7
CASSVEPTGTGASYEQYF,TGTGCCAGCAGCGTAGAGCCGACGGGGACAGGGGCGTCCTACGAGCAGTACTTC,TRBV9,-,TRBD1,TRBJ2-7
CASSSTRRDTQYF,TGTGCCAGTAGTTCCACTAGGAGGGATACGCAGTATTTT,TRBV19,-,-,TRBJ2-3
CASNRGATNEKLFF,TGTGCCTCCAACCGGGGGGCAACTAATGAAAAACTGTTTTTT,TRBV19,many,-,TRBJ1-4
CASSLGQGANEQYF,TGCGCCAGCAGCTTGGGGCAGGGGGCGAACGAGCAGTACTTC,TRBV5-1,-,TRBD1,TRBJ2-7
CARRGGSSYEQYF,TGCGCCAGGAGGGGCGGGAGCTCCTACGAGCAGTACTTC,TRBV10-1,-,TRBD2,TRBJ2-7
CASSVGQSDTQYF,TGTGCCAGCAGCGTCGGGCAATCTGATACGCAGTATTTT,TRBV9,-,-,TRBJ2-3
CASSFGTGFTGELFF,TGTGCCAGCAGCTTCGGGACAGGATTCACCGGGGAGCTGTTTTTT,TRBV7-2,-,TRBD1,TRBJ2-2
CAIGGTGGEKLFF,TGTGCCATCGGCGGGACAGGGGGCGAAAAACTGTTTTTT,TRBV10-3,-,TRBD1,TRBJ1-4
CASSLGGGGGAGELFF,TGTGCCAGCAGCTTGGGCGGAGGCGGGGGGGCCGGGGAGCTGTTTTTT,TRBV5-4,-,TRBD2,TRBJ2-2
CASSIRTSPHQYF,TGTGCCAGCAGCATACGGACTAGCCCTCATCAGTACTTC,TRBV7-8,-,TRBD2,TRBJ2-5
CASSLAPSGFYNEQFF,TGTGCCAGCAGTTTAGCTCCTAGCGGGTTCTACAATGAGCAGTTCTTC,TRBV12-3/TRBV12-4,-,TRBD2,TRBJ2-1
CASSYLADYGYTF,TGTGCCAGCAGTTACTTGGCCGACTATGGCTACACCTTC,TRBV6-2/TRBV6-3,many,-,TRBJ1-2
CASSASGLSTDTQYF,TGTGCTAGCAGCGCCTCGGGACTTAGCACAGATACGCAGTATTTT,TRBV7-7,-,-,TRBJ2-3
CATSPRDRGTDTQYF,TGTGCCACCAGCCCCCGGGACAGGGGAACAGATACGCAGTATTTT,TRBV24-1,few,TRBD1,TRBJ2-3
CASSLGQYSLLTEAFF,TGTGCCAGCAGCCTCGGACAGTATTCTCTACTGACTGAAGCTTTCTTT,TRBV7-2,-,-,TRBJ1-1
CSLALSGTQYF,TGCAGCTTGGCGCTTTCGGGGACCCAGTACTTC,TRBV29-1,-,-,TRBJ2-5
CASSVGRTNTEAFF,TGTGCCAGCAGTGTGGGACGGACGAACACTGAAGCTTTCTTT,TRBV25-1,few,-,TRBJ1-1
CSVEVTRNEQYF,TGCAGCGTTGAGGTCACAAGGAACGAGCAGTACTTC,TRBV29-1,few,-,TRBJ2-7
CASSRGGDNEQFF,TGCGCCAGCAGCCGGGGGGGGGACAATGAGCAGTTCTTC,TRBV5-1,-,TRBD2,TRBJ2-1
CASSTGTGYYEQYF,TGTGCCAGCAGTACCGGGACAGGGTACTACGAGCAGTACTTC,TRBV2,-,TRBD1,TRBJ2-7
CASSLASAGAYEQYF,TGTGCCAGCAGCTTAGCTTCCGCGGGGGCCTACGAGCAGTACTTC,TRBV7-9,-,TRBD2,TRBJ2-7
CASSSGVVGYGYTF,TGTGCCAGCAGCTCAGGGGTAGTTGGTTATGGCTACACCTTC,TRBV9,-,-,TRBJ1-2
CASSVATEANYGYTF,TGTGCCAGCAGCGTAGCTACCGAGGCCAATTATGGCTACACCTTC,TRBV9,many,-,TRBJ1-2
CATSQLEVLRSRANVLTF,TGTGCCACCAGCCAACTAGAGGTCCTTCGGAGTAGGGCCAACGTCCTGACTTTC,TRBV15,-,-,TRBJ2-6